The rows below give T cell receptor beta chains drawn from one sample of a study of blood T cell repertoires in COVID-19. Sequencing used immunoSEQ multiplex PCR; TCRdb keeps in-frame clones, though not all of them. Among tens of thousands of clones listed, about nine tenths were seen once. The specimen was peripheral blood. All receptors come from a man aged 65 to 79 with active or convalescent COVID-19. The CDR3 runs from the conserved cysteine through the conserved F or W. A D gene is named only where the DNA matches it firmly. For some rows the clone size is stated as once, few or many, or as a class when expanded; others skip it.

CDR3 length	V gene	D gene	J gene	clone size	CDR3 DNA	CDR3 protein
16	TRBV7-9	-	TRBJ1-2	-	TGTGCCAGCAGACTAGGGGGGGCGCGGATATCCTATGGCTACACCTTC	CASRLGGARISYGYTF
14	TRBV7-2	-	TRBJ1-2	-	TGTGCCAGCAGCCGTACGGATATTCGGGGGTCCTACACCTTC	CASSRTDIRGSYTF
16	TRBV5-5	-	TRBJ2-7	-	TGTGCCAGCAGCCCCGAGAGCCCGCGGAGCTCCTACGAGCAGTACTTC	CASSPESPRSSYEQYF
17	TRBV3-1/TRBV3-2	TRBD2	TRBJ2-3	-	TGTGCCAGCAGTCCTCCCCGGGGGCGGGGGGTCACAGATACGCAGTATTTT	CASSPPRGRGVTDTQYF
15	TRBV10-3	TRBD1	TRBJ1-2	-	TGTGCCATCAGTGAGAACACAGGGGGCGTGAATGGCTACACCTTC	CAISENTGGVNGYTF
17	TRBV4-3	TRBD2	TRBJ2-1	-	TGCGCCAGCAGCCCCCGCTTCACAGCGGGGGGCTACAATGAGCAGTTCTTC	CASSPRFTAGGYNEQFF
13	TRBV18	-	TRBJ2-7	few	TGTGCCAGCTCACCACAGGGGGCCTACGAGCAGTACTTC	CASSPQGAYEQYF
15	TRBV6-5	TRBD1	TRBJ1-2	-	TGTGCCAGCAGAAGGGACAGCCAACCTAACTATGGCTACACCTTC	CASRRDSQPNYGYTF
14	TRBV15	TRBD1	TRBJ1-2	-	TGTGCCACCAGCGGGACAGGGAGCTACTATGGCTACACCTTC	CATSGTGSYYGYTF
16	TRBV27	-	TRBJ2-2	-	TGTGCCAGCAGTTTAATCGGTTACGCGAACACCGGGGAGCTGTTTTTT	CASSLIGYANTGELFF
13	TRBV3-1/TRBV3-2	TRBD2	TRBJ2-3	-	TGTGCCAGCTCCCGGGGGGTGGAAGATACGCAGTATTTT	CASSRGVEDTQYF
14	TRBV7-2	TRBD1	TRBJ1-3	-	TGTGCCAGCAGCTTGCGACAGGGGGCAGACACCATATATTTT	CASSLRQGADTIYF
14	TRBV2	TRBD1	TRBJ2-3	-	TGTGCCAGCAGGGCGGGACAGGGGGCAGATACGCAGTATTTT	CASRAGQGADTQYF
13	TRBV5-6	-	TRBJ1-2	-	TGTGCCAGCAGCTCGGACCAGGGGAAGGGCTACACCTTC	CASSSDQGKGYTF
15	TRBV7-6	-	TRBJ1-5	-	TGTGCCAGCAGCTTAGGATCCGGGTCAAATCAGCCCCAGCATTTT	CASSLGSGSNQPQHF
15	TRBV24-1	TRBD1	TRBJ2-2	-	TGTGCCACCAGTGACCGGGGACAGGGCACCGGGGAGCTGTTTTTT	CATSDRGQGTGELFF
13	TRBV28	-	TRBJ1-5	-	TGTGCCACCGACACCCAGGGGAATCAGCCCCAGCATTTT	CATDTQGNQPQHF
14	TRBV19	-	TRBJ2-7	once	TGTGCCAGTAGTATGGCGGTGGACTCCTACGAGCAGTACTTC	CASSMAVDSYEQYF
14	TRBV19	-	TRBJ1-2	-	TGTGCCAGTAGTGGGTGGGAGAGGAACTATGGCTACACCTTC	CASSGWERNYGYTF
15	TRBV9	-	TRBJ1-3	-	TGTGCCAGCAGCGGTAGACACTCCTCTGGAAACACCATATATTTT	CASSGRHSSGNTIYF
14	TRBV6-5	-	TRBJ2-7	-	TGTGCCAGCAGTTACCGGGAGAAGATCTACGAGCAGTACTTC	CASSYREKIYEQYF
15	TRBV18	-	TRBJ1-1	-	TGTGCCAGCTCACCCGTTAGGGGAGGGAACACTGAAGCTTTCTTT	CASSPVRGGNTEAFF
17	TRBV10-3	TRBD2	TRBJ2-3	-	TGTGCCATCAGTGAGGTACTAGCGGGGTCTGGCACAGATACGCAGTATTTT	CAISEVLAGSGTDTQYF
13	TRBV12-3/TRBV12-4	-	TRBJ1-1	few	TGTGCCAGCAGGTCCTCGGGGAACACTGAAGCTTTCTTT	CASRSSGNTEAFF
15	TRBV30	-	TRBJ1-2	-	TGTGCCTGGAGTGCCAGAGGGGGGGCGAACTATGGCTACACCTTC	CAWSARGGANYGYTF
14	TRBV6-5	TRBD2	TRBJ2-7	-	TGTGCCAGCAGTTCTAGCGGGGCCCTATTCGAGCAGTACTTC	CASSSSGALFEQYF
16	TRBV7-2	-	TRBJ1-4	-	TGTGCCAGCAGCTTAGCGCCCTGGGCAGGGAGGGAAAAACTGTTTTTT	CASSLAPWAGREKLFF
15	TRBV3-1/TRBV3-2	-	TRBJ2-7	-	TGTGCCAGCAGCCAAGATGGGACACGAGCCTACGAGCAGTACTTC	CASSQDGTRAYEQYF
15	TRBV2	-	TRBJ1-6	once	TGTGCCAGCAGTGATAGCTCCCCTGTGTATTCACCCCTCCACTTT	CASSDSSPVYSPLHF
11	TRBV20-1	-	TRBJ1-1	-	TGCAGTGCTGAACACAGCACTGAAGCTTTCTTT	CSAEHSTEAFF
12	TRBV6-1	-	TRBJ1-6	-	TGTGCCAGCAGGGAAGGCAGTTCACCCCTCCACTTT	CASREGSSPLHF
13	TRBV5-6	TRBD1	TRBJ2-7	few	TGTGCCAGCGGCCGGGACAGGGGAAACGAGCAGTACTTC	CASGRDRGNEQYF
15	TRBV6-5	-	TRBJ1-3	-	TGTGCCAGCACCCCATATCCCACAGGAGGAAACACCATATATTTT	CASTPYPTGGNTIYF
14	TRBV7-2	TRBD1	TRBJ2-7	few	TGTGCCAGCAGCTTAGCTAGGGGGCCCTACGAGCAGTACTTC	CASSLARGPYEQYF
14	TRBV28	-	TRBJ1-1	-	TGTGCCAGCAGCCCTAGGCGGGGAAATACTGAAGCTTTCTTT	CASSPRRGNTEAFF
14	TRBV2	TRBD1	TRBJ2-7	-	TGTGCCAGCAGTGAAGGACAGGGGGGCTACGAGCAGTACTTC	CASSEGQGGYEQYF
16	TRBV11-3	TRBD2	TRBJ2-5	once	TGTGCCAGCAGCCCTGGGACTAGCGGGGTGGAAGAGACCCAGTACTTC	CASSPGTSGVEETQYF
14	TRBV7-3	TRBD1	TRBJ2-2	-	TGTGCCAGCAGATCCACAGGGGTAACCGGGGAGCTGTTTTTT	CASRSTGVTGELFF
14	TRBV4-3	-	TRBJ2-7	-	TGCGCCAGCAGCCAAGAGCCGCAGGGTTACGAGCAGTACTTC	CASSQEPQGYEQYF
10	TRBV20-1	-	TRBJ1-2	-	TGCAGTGCTAGAAGCAGCGCCCAACTCTTC	CSARSSAQLF
12	TRBV28	TRBD1	TRBJ1-2	-	TGTGCCAGCAGTCGGACAGGCTCTGGCTACACCTTC	CASSRTGSGYTF
16	TRBV30	TRBD1	TRBJ1-6	-	TGTGCCTGGGGGAATCGGGACAGGGGGCGTCAGTCACCCCTCCACTTT	CAWGNRDRGRQSPLHF
15	TRBV10-2	TRBD1	TRBJ1-2	-	TGCGCCAGCAGCCTACAGGGGGTCCCCAGGGAAGGCTACACCTTC	CASSLQGVPREGYTF
15	TRBV3-1/TRBV3-2	TRBD1	TRBJ1-5	-	TGTGCCAGCAGCATCTCCAGGGGGCCAGGGCAGCCCCAGCATTTT	CASSISRGPGQPQHF
14	TRBV7-8	-	TRBJ2-3	once	TGTGCCAGCAGCTTATCGGGGGAAAGGGATACGCAGTATTTT	CASSLSGERDTQYF
14	TRBV5-1	TRBD2	TRBJ2-3	-	TGCGCCAGCAGCCCCGGGACTATCACAGATACGCAGTATTTT	CASSPGTITDTQYF
15	TRBV5-1	-	TRBJ2-7	-	TGCGCCAGCAGCTTGGGGCAGGGGTCCACCTACGAGCAGTACTTC	CASSLGQGSTYEQYF
13	TRBV4-2	-	TRBJ1-1	-	TGTGCCAGCAGCCAAGGGCTCGGGGTAATCGCTTTCTTT	CASSQGLGVIAFF
16	TRBV30	-	TRBJ1-2	-	TGTGCCTGGAGTTCCTCCGGACGGGGGAAAGGTAGCGGCTACACCTTC	CAWSSSGRGKGSGYTF
15	TRBV9	TRBD1	TRBJ2-3	-	TGTGCCAGCAGCGTCGGGAACAGGGGGGAGGATACGCAGTATTTT	CASSVGNRGEDTQYF
14	TRBV5-4	TRBD1	TRBJ1-1	-	TGTGCCAGCAGCTTGGAAGGCCAGGGGGCTCGCGCTTTCTTT	CASSLEGQGARAFF
11	TRBV30	-	TRBJ1-2	-	TGTGCCTGGAGTCCAGGGGCTGGCTACACCTTC	CAWSPGAGYTF
15	TRBV5-1	-	TRBJ2-7	-	TGCGCCAGCAGCTTATTCGTGGGGGCCGGATACGAGCAGTACTTC	CASSLFVGAGYEQYF